Listed below are T cell receptor beta chains from one sample, sequenced in a study of control samples from healthy donors and cancer patients. Data came from immunoSEQ multiplex PCR; TCRdb stores just in-frame clones and leaves some out. The sample consists of about 97,000 clones, about 92% of them appearing once. The source material was blood. All receptors come from a woman younger than 30 in good health. The CDR3 runs from the conserved cysteine through the conserved F or W. A D gene is named only where the DNA matches it firmly. Clone size is not always given. Where it is, it says once, few, many or a class for expanded clones.

d_call	v_call	j_call	clone_size	cdr3_aa	cdr3_nt
NA	TRBV7-9	TRBJ2-3	NA	CASSLPGSTQYF	TGTGCCAGCAGCTTACCTGGCAGTACGCAGTATTTT
NA	TRBV3-1/TRBV3-2	TRBJ2-1	NA	CASSQGYRNNEQFF	TGTGCCAGCAGCCAAGGGTACAGAAACAATGAGCAGTTCTTC
NA	TRBV6-5	TRBJ2-1	NA	CASKVGRSSYNEQFF	TGTGCCAGCAAAGTAGGGCGGAGCTCCTACAATGAGCAGTTCTTC
TRBD2	TRBV15	TRBJ2-1	NA	CATGRAGGKGNEQFF	TGTGCCACGGGGCGAGCGGGAGGGAAGGGAAATGAGCAGTTCTTC
TRBD2	TRBV5-1	TRBJ2-1	NA	CASSFGTKGNEQFF	TGCGCCAGCAGCTTTGGGACTAAGGGCAATGAGCAGTTCTTC
TRBD1	TRBV24-1	TRBJ1-2	NA	CATSDTGTGGYGYTF	TGTGCCACCAGTGATACCGGGACAGGGGGCTATGGCTACACCTTC
NA	TRBV12-5	TRBJ1-2	NA	CASGLGHPDLGYTF	TGTGCTAGTGGCCTTGGACACCCTGATCTGGGCTACACCTTC
TRBD1	TRBV7-9	TRBJ2-1	NA	CASGVPGQGADEQFF	TGTGCCAGCGGCGTACCGGGACAGGGGGCTGATGAGCAGTTCTTC
NA	TRBV4-3	TRBJ1-3	NA	CASSQGTYRSPGNTIYF	TGCGCCAGCAGCCAAGGGACCTACAGGTCGCCTGGAAACACCATATATTTT
NA	TRBV13	TRBJ1-1	NA	CASSRNGPGNTEAFF	TGTGCCAGCAGCCGCAACGGCCCAGGGAACACTGAAGCTTTCTTT
NA	TRBV11-3	TRBJ2-3	once	CASSLEFKNTDTQYF	TGTGCCAGCAGCTTAGAGTTCAAGAACACAGATACGCAGTATTTT
NA	TRBV16	TRBJ1-5	NA	CASSPTRGNQPQHF	TGTGCCAGCAGCCCTACTCGAGGCAATCAGCCCCAGCATTTT
NA	TRBV12-3/TRBV12-4	TRBJ1-3	NA	CASSLGTGNTIYF	TGTGCCAGCAGTTTAGGGACCGGAAACACCATATATTTT
TRBD1	TRBV6-5	TRBJ2-2	once	CASSSRQGLGIGELFF	TGTGCCAGCAGTTCCAGACAGGGGTTAGGTATCGGGGAGCTGTTTTTT
NA	TRBV5-4	TRBJ1-6	NA	CASSLSRGSNSPLHF	TGTGCCAGCAGCTTGTCCAGGGGAAGTAATTCACCCCTCCACTTT
NA	TRBV4-2	TRBJ2-3	once	CASSQPPGERTDTQYF	TGTGCCAGCAGCCAACCACCGGGGGAGAGGACAGATACGCAGTATTTT
TRBD1	TRBV11-3	TRBJ2-7	NA	CASRPGQGYEQYF	TGTGCCAGCAGGCCGGGACAGGGCTACGAGCAGTACTTC
TRBD1	TRBV6-1	TRBJ1-1	NA	CASSEVSGTGTEAFF	TGTGCCAGCAGTGAAGTTAGCGGGACAGGGACTGAAGCTTTCTTT
NA	TRBV5-1	TRBJ2-2	once	CASSLGVGGTRELFF	TGCGCCAGCAGCTTGGGAGTGGGGGGCACGCGGGAGCTGTTTTTT
TRBD2	TRBV10-3	TRBJ2-3	few	CATTPSGGAYTQYF	TGTGCCACCACACCCAGCGGGGGGGCATATACGCAGTATTTT
NA	TRBV29-1	TRBJ2-7	NA	CSVTFSPELEQYF	TGCAGCGTGACTTTTTCACCAGAGCTCGAGCAGTACTTC
NA	TRBV9	TRBJ2-2	NA	CASMHVNTGELFF	TGTGCCAGCATGCACGTGAACACCGGGGAGCTGTTTTTT
NA	TRBV19	TRBJ1-5	once	CASSGGQHNQPQHF	TGTGCCAGTAGTGGAGGACAACACAATCAGCCCCAGCATTTT
NA	TRBV10-1	TRBJ2-1	NA	CASSEDEYNEQFF	TGCGCCAGCAGTGAGGACGAATACAATGAGCAGTTCTTC
TRBD2	TRBV14	TRBJ2-7	NA	CASSLLAEYEQYF	TGTGCCAGCAGCCTCCTAGCGGAGTACGAGCAGTACTTC
TRBD2	TRBV28	TRBJ2-2	NA	CASSLSGGAMLFF	TGTGCCAGCAGTCTCAGCGGGGGGGCCATGCTGTTTTTT
NA	TRBV12-5	TRBJ2-1	NA	CASGQTDYREQFF	TGTGCTAGTGGCCAAACTGATTATCGTGAGCAGTTCTTC
NA	TRBV7-9	TRBJ1-3	NA	CASSFFRARGNTIYF	TGTGCCAGCAGCTTTTTCAGGGCCAGAGGAAACACCATATATTTT
NA	TRBV3-1/TRBV3-2	TRBJ2-1	NA	CASSQDGVNEQFF	TGTGCCAGCAGCCAAGATGGGGTGAATGAGCAGTTCTTC
NA	TRBV19	TRBJ1-5	NA	CASNNIPGTQYSNQPQHF	TGTGCCAGTAACAACATCCCCGGGACACAGTATAGCAATCAGCCCCAGCATTTT
NA	TRBV5-1	TRBJ1-1	NA	CASSFIRGRDTEAFF	TGCGCCAGCAGCTTTATCAGGGGTCGGGACACTGAAGCTTTCTTT
NA	TRBV3-1/TRBV3-2	TRBJ2-7	NA	CASSQAGRGIDSYEQYF	TGTGCCAGCAGCCAAGCAGGTCGGGGTATCGACTCCTACGAGCAGTACTTC
NA	TRBV4-3	TRBJ1-1	NA	CASSQVGNTEAFF	TGCGCCAGCAGCCAAGTGGGGAACACTGAAGCTTTCTTT
NA	TRBV11-3	TRBJ2-3	NA	CASSLRGLEVPQYF	TGTGCCAGCAGCCTACGGGGACTTGAGGTCCCGCAGTATTTT
TRBD1	TRBV28	TRBJ1-5	NA	CASRQQGAPNQPQHF	TGTGCCAGCAGACAACAGGGGGCCCCCAATCAGCCCCAGCATTTT
NA	TRBV29-1	TRBJ2-7	NA	CSGGVGGYYEQYF	TGCAGCGGTGGAGTTGGGGGGTACTACGAGCAGTACTTC
NA	TRBV9	TRBJ1-3	NA	CASSVEQSSGNTIYF	TGTGCCAGCAGCGTAGAGCAGAGCTCTGGAAACACCATATATTTT
NA	TRBV4-1	TRBJ2-4	NA	CASSQLDSAGNIQYF	TGCGCCAGCAGCCAACTAGACTCCGCCGGAAACATTCAGTACTTC
NA	TRBV24-1	TRBJ1-2	NA	CATSDSGAGKGYTF	TGTGCCACCAGTGATTCCGGCGCAGGGAAAGGCTACACCTTC
TRBD1	TRBV9	TRBJ1-2	NA	CASSVEQGNYGYTF	TGTGCCAGCAGCGTAGAACAGGGGAACTATGGCTACACCTTC
NA	TRBV10-1	TRBJ2-1	NA	CASSADVLDYNEQFF	TGCGCCAGCAGTGCGGACGTGCTCGACTACAATGAGCAGTTCTTC
NA	TRBV6-5	TRBJ2-1	NA	CASRPGPNEQFF	TGTGCCAGCAGACCAGGGCCCAATGAGCAGTTCTTC
TRBD1	TRBV27	TRBJ1-5	NA	CASSFRQGPQHF	TGTGCCAGCAGCTTCCGACAGGGGCCCCAGCATTTT
TRBD2	TRBV18	TRBJ2-7	NA	CASSPPGLTYEQYF	TGTGCCAGCTCACCACCGGGACTAACCTACGAGCAGTACTTC
NA	TRBV7-8	TRBJ1-1	NA	CASSLSRVGTEAFF	TGTGCCAGCAGCTTAAGTCGGGTAGGGACTGAAGCTTTCTTT
TRBD1	TRBV15	TRBJ2-7	NA	CATSRDGAGGSYEQYF	TGTGCCACCAGCAGAGATGGGGCAGGGGGCTCGTACGAGCAGTACTTC